This entry concerns a single T cell receptor (beta chain). Other DNA sequences from this sample encode an identical CDR3 as well. This CDR3 comprises 13 residues. J gave up 4 bases and V 3 bases, and 3 bases lay outside the gene matches. Germline V gene data show CDR1 as KGHSH and CDR2 as LQKENI. Repertoires were generated with immunoSEQ multiplex PCR, while TCRdb's copy carries only in-frame clones and drops some. This table holds some 150,000 clones, 90% to 95% found once. This record comes from a study of control samples from healthy donors and cancer patients. The chain uses TRBV18 and TRBJ2-7, with TRBD1 matching 7 bases. The sequenced sample consisted of blood. This TCR was sampled from a woman aged 60-75 years in good health. CDR3 loop: CASSPSQGYEQYF. CDR3 DNA sequence: TGTGCCAGCTCACCTTCACAGGGGTACGAGCAGTACTTC.